This TCR beta chain was documented in a study of technical replicates of blood from a handful of donors. Sequenced by immunoSEQ multiplex PCR; TCRdb stores in-frame clones only, minus some. The sample includes roughly 70,000 clones, over 90% of them seen just once. This CDR3 comprises 12 residues. V was clipped by 4 bases and J by 8 bases, with 13 bases between them. Germline assignment: CDR1 SGDLS and CDR2 YYNGEE. The chain joins TRBV9 to TRBJ2-7, with D maybe TRBD2 (6 bases). This TCR was sampled from a human donor in good health. Some clones in this sample may be carry-over from other donors' samples. The sequencing sample was made of PBMCs. CDR3 sequence reads: CASSPGGVKQYF. The CDR3 DNA reads TGTGCCAGCAGCCCAGGCGGGGTTAAGCAGTACTTC.